This T cell receptor (beta chain) comes out of a study of regulatory and conventional T cells in RAG deficiency. Study findings and constraints: Shannon entropy fell and Simpson indices rose in RAG-deficient patients.

This clone was counted once. What it binds is not known. Between the trimmed V and J ends, which lost 4 bases and 4 bases, there was a span of 7 bases. Germline V CDR1 and CDR2: MDHEN, SYDVKM. There are 12 residues in the CDR3. Libraries were prepared by immunoSEQ multiplex PCR; TCRdb keeps only in-frame clonotypes and omits some of them. The table includes 30,000 to 40,000 clones, approximately 91% detected once. These same records also appear under a second study, on regulatory T cells. That paper states: Primers: 52 TRBV forward and 13 TRBJ reverse. Patient repertoires had restricted TRB V-J pairs and skewed V and J usage, most in Tregs.

The chain employs TRBV28 and TRBJ2-5; D is undetermined. The material sequenced was CD8+ T cells sorted from blood. The TCR comes from a human donor in good health. The CDR3 sequence is CASSSLGETQYF. As DNA, the CDR3 is TGTGCCAGCAGTTCCCTAGGAGAGACCCAGTACTTC.